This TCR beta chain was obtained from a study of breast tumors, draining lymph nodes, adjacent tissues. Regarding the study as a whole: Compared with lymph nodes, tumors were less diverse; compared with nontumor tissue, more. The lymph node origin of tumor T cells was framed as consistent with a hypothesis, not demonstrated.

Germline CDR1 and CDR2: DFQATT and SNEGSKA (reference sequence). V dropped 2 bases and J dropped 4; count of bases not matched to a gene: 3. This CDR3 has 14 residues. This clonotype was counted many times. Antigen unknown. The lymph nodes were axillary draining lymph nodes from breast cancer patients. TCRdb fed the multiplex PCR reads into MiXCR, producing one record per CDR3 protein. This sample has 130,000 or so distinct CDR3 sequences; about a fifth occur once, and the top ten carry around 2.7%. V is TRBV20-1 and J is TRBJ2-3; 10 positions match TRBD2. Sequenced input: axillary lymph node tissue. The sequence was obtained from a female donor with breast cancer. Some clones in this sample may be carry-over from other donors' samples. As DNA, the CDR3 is TGCAGTGCTAGACTAGCGGGAGTGGCAGATACGCAGTATTTT. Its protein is CSARLAGVADTQYF.